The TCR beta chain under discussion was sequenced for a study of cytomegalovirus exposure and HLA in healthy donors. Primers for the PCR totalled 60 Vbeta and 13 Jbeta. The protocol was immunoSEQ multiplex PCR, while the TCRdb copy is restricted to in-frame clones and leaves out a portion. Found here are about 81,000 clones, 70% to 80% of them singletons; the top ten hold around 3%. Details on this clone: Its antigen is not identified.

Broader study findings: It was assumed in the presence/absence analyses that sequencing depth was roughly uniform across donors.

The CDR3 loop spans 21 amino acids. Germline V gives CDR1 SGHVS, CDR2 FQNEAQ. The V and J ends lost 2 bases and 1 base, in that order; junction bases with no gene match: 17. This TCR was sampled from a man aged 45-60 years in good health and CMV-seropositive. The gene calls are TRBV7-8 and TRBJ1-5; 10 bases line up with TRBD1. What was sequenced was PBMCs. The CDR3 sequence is CASSLSPTGGRTGSSNQPQHF. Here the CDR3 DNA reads TGTGCCAGCAGCTTATCGCCGACAGGGGGCAGGACAGGTTCGAGCAATCAGCCCCAGCATTTT.